Below, 25 T cell receptor beta chains from the same sample are listed, as sequenced in a study of Graves' ophthalmopathy and Graves' hyperthyroidism. Amplification of the TCR beta CDR3 regions used RNA transcripts (as template). The library came from an HTBI-primed first-round RT-PCR and a second-round multiplex PCR. MiXCR was run by TCRdb on the multiplex PCR reads, yielding one entry per CDR3 protein. The data show 650,000 to 800,000 distinct CDR3 sequences, more than 40% seen once. Sequenced: peripheral blood. These receptors all stem from an adult man with Graves' ophthalmopathy.

The chain couples TRBV5-1 to TRBJ1-2, with D hard to call. Germline CDR1 and CDR2: SGHRS and YFSETQ. The CDR3 length is 15 residues. Deletions cut 4 bases from V and 0 bases from J, with 13 bases between. CDR3 nucleotide sequence: TGCGCCAGCAGCGCGGCGGGATTTTCTAACTATGGCTACACCTTC. Translating gives CASSAAGFSNYGYTF.

Comment on this clonotype: Because the CDR3 is missing its conserved closing phenylalanine or tryptophan, this is likely a read error. The chain carries TRBV5-5 and TRBJ2-7; 12 bases match TRBD2. Germline V gene data show CDR1 as SGHKS and CDR2 as YYEKEE (reference sequence). After removal of 1 base from V and 1 base from J, the junction contained 0 bases not matched to a gene. CDR3 size: 15 residues. The CDR3 DNA reads TGTGCCAGCAGCTTGACTAGCGGGAGGTCCTACGAGCAGTACTCC. Its protein product is CASSLTSGRSYEQYS.

This clonotype was found many times. This sequence joins TRBV29-1 and TRBJ2-5; TRBD2 matches 8 bases. The CDR3 totals 15 residues. J gave up 5 bases and V 1 base, and 9 bases lay outside the gene matches. Germline V gene lookup returns CDR1 SQVTM and CDR2 ANQGSEA. In DNA, the CDR3 is TGCAGCGTTGAAGGTTGGCGGGGGGCTTGGGAGACCCAGTACTTC. It specifies CSVEGWRGAWETQYF.

This clonotype was seen ten or more times. V is TRBV12-3 or TRBV12-4 and J is TRBJ2-7; the match to TRBD2 covers 10 bases. CDR3 length: 13 amino acids. V lost 6 bases to trimming and J lost 3 bases; unmatched junction nucleotides: 2. CDR3 sequence: CASSRTSGYEQYF. The DNA of the CDR3 is TGTGCCAGCAGCCGGACTAGCGGCTACGAGCAGTACTTC.

This chain joins TRBV9 and TRBJ1-1, with a weak D call TRBD1 (5 bases). Germline CDR1 is SGDLS and CDR2 is YYNGEE. V was pared by 4 bases and J by 5 bases, with 15 bases between. The CDR3 spans 14 residues. CDR3: CASSTGTTATEAFF. The CDR3 DNA follows: TGTGCCAGCAGCACAGGCACGACGGCAACTGAAGCTTTCTTT.

The chain combines TRBV10-3 with TRBJ1-5; 7 bases agree with TRBD1. This CDR3 has 14 amino acids. After removal of 3 bases from V and 6 bases from J, the junction contained 5 bases not matched to a gene. Germline-derived CDR1 and CDR2 are ENHRY and SYGVKD. The CDR3 reads CAISDVGGGQPQHF. The CDR3 DNA is TGTGCCATCAGTGATGTAGGGGGCGGTCAGCCCCAGCATTTT.

This clonotype was counted ten times or more. V usage is TRBV20-1 and J usage is TRBJ2-5, with D possibly called TRBD1 or TRBD2 (5 bases each). This CDR3 has 13 residues. V gave up 6 bases and J gave up 7 bases, with 18 bases separating them. Germline V gene data show CDR1 as DFQATT and CDR2 as SNEGSKA (reference sequence). CDR3 in amino acids: CSAVKHVGGTQYF. In DNA, the CDR3 is TGCAGTGCCGTGAAGCATGTTGGGGGGACCCAGTACTTC.

The chain joins TRBV11-2 to TRBJ2-2; TRBD1 agrees at 9 bases. Trimming at V came to 5 bases and at J to 6 bases, leaving 13 bases not matched to a gene. The germline V gene has CDR1 SGHAT and CDR2 FQNNGV. CDR3 length: 17 amino acids. The CDR3 coding sequence is TGTGCCAGCAGCGGGGGACCACACAGGGGGCCTTCCGGGGAGCTGTTTTTT. It specifies CASSGGPHRGPSGELFF.

This clonotype was seen repeatedly, ten times or more. The DNA for the CDR3 is TGTGCCAGCAGCTTACAGGGTTTGGGGATGAACACTGAAGCTTTCTTT. Encoded protein: CASSLQGLGMNTEAFF. The chain carries TRBV7-9 and TRBJ1-1; tentative D call: TRBD1 (5 bases). The CDR3 extends over 16 amino acids. The V end was cut by 2 bases, the J end by 0 bases, with 13 bases between. Germline-derived CDR1 and CDR2 are SEHNR and FQNEAQ (reference sequence).

This clonotype has ten or more counts. The rearrangement joins TRBV12-3 or TRBV12-4 to TRBJ1-2; weak D call: TRBD1 (6 bases). V gave up 1 base and J gave up 8 bases, with 14 bases separating them. CDR3 length: 14 amino acids. The CDR3 here is CASSLVAGVWGYTF. The DNA for the CDR3 is TGTGCCAGCAGTTTAGTCGCAGGGGTGTGGGGCTACACCTTC.

The chain recombines TRBV7-9 with TRBJ2-2; D is unclear. Per germline, CDR1 SEHNR and CDR2 FQNEAQ (reference sequence). This CDR3 is 12 amino acids long. The V end lost 5 bases, the J end lost 7 bases, and 8 bases lay between the germline ends. CDR3 nucleotides: TGTGCCAGCAGCACAGACCGCGGGGAGCTGTTTTTT. It specifies CASSTDRGELFF.

Worth noting for this clonotype: No DNA is shown, since the ends of the CDR3 on it are uncertain; the CDR3 is the one TCRdb lists. This rearrangement joins TRBV29-1 to TRBJ2-2; no check of the table's D call, TRBD1, against the DNA was made. The germline V gene has CDR1 SQVTM and CDR2 ANQGSEA. The CDR3 adds up to 15 amino acids, both ends counted. CDR3 in amino acids: CSVSDGGETPGSCFF.

This clonotype showed up just a few times. The CDR3 reads CASSQAGGSRETQYF. The CDR3 DNA follows: TGTGCCAGCAGCCAAGCAGGGGGGAGCCGGGAGACCCAGTACTTC. The V call is TRBV9, the J call TRBJ2-5; D might be TRBD1 (7 bases). The germline V and J ends were trimmed by 4 bases and 5 bases, with 18 bases remaining between them. CDR1 is SGDLS and CDR2 is YYNGEE in the germline V gene. The CDR3 spans 15 residues.

This clonotype was picked up one time. The chain recombines TRBV24-1 with TRBJ1-2, with 7 bases identical to TRBD1. Losses at the gene ends were 3 bases for V and 10 bases for J; bases not matched to a gene: 7. CDR1 is KGHDR and CDR2 is SFDVKD in the germline V gene. The CDR3 is 13 residues long. The CDR3 reads CATSDRGRDDYTF. The CDR3 nucleotides are TGTGCCACCAGTGATAGGGGGCGCGATGACTACACCTTC.

This clonotype was seen many times. The J gene is TRBJ2-7, the V gene TRBV19; D unresolved. The CDR3 spans 14 residues. V dropped 6 bases and J dropped 3 bases, with 15 bases sitting between them. CDR1 and CDR2 from the germline V gene are LNHDA and SQIVND (reference sequence). The CDR3 loop is CASRAVNQGYEQYF. The CDR3 nucleotides are TGTGCCAGTAGGGCCGTAAATCAAGGCTACGAGCAGTACTTC. The full variable domain, its missing parts supplied by reference TRBV19 and TRBJ2-7, is DGGITQSPKYLFRKEGQNVTLSCEQNLNHDAMYWYRQDPGQGLRLIYYSQIVNDFQKGDIAEGYSVSREKKESFPLTVTSAQKNPTAFYLCASRAVNQGYEQYFGPGTRLTVT.

The DNA of the CDR3 is TGCAGCGTTGAAGGGAGGGGCAGGGGTGAAAAACTGTTTTTT. Its protein product is CSVEGRGRGEKLFF. The rearrangement links TRBV29-1 to TRBJ1-4; a weak D match, TRBD1 (6 bases). This CDR3 has 14 amino acids. CDR1 and CDR2 from the germline V gene are SQVTM and ANQGSEA. V lost 1 base and J 7 bases, leaving 13 bases between the germline ends.

Concerning this clonotype itself: Since a much larger clone is just one base distant, this may be a read error. This chain links TRBV12-3 or TRBV12-4 with TRBJ2-5; no clear D gene. The CDR3 has 13 residues. V lost 6 bases and J 2 bases, leaving 10 bases between the germline ends. The CDR3 nucleotides read TGTGCCAGCAGCTACCAGGAACAAGAGACCCAGTACTTC. Translating it yields CASSYQEQETQYF.

This clonotype occurred many times. The rearrangement links TRBV5-6 to TRBJ2-7; D is unresolved. CDR3 length equals 11 residues. The germline gives CDR1 SGHDT, CDR2 YYEEEE. V was trimmed by 7 bases and J by 6 bases, leaving 11 bases between them. The CDR3 protein is CASALTTEQYF. The CDR3 DNA reads as TGTGCCAGCGCCCTCACAACCGAGCAGTACTTC.

CDR3 nucleotide sequence: TGCGCCAGCAGCTCAGGACTAGCGGTAAAGTACCAAGAGACCCAGTACTTC. Its protein product is CASSSGLAVKYQETQYF. The chain combines TRBV5-1 with TRBJ2-5; 10 positions match TRBD2. V lost 3 bases and J lost 0; bases outside the gene matches: 8. Germline CDR1 is SGHRS and CDR2 is YFSETQ. This CDR3 has 17 residues.

This clonotype has a handful of counts. The rearrangement links TRBV4-2 to TRBJ2-2, with D unclear. V was trimmed by 1 base and J by 5 bases, leaving 8 bases between them. The CDR3 extends over 14 amino acids. Per germline, CDR1 LGHNA and CDR2 YNFKEQ. CDR3 nucleotides: TGTGCCAGCAGCCAAGTGGCTGGGACCGGGGAGCTGTTTTTT. Translating it yields CASSQVAGTGELFF.

This clonotype showed up just a few times. The chain joins TRBV7-6 to TRBJ1-3; TRBD1 might be the D (6 bases). The CDR3 covers 17 residues. The V gene's germline CDR1 is SGHVS and CDR2 FNYEAQ. V lost 4 bases, J lost 3 bases, and 19 bases lay in between. The CDR3, as DNA: TGTGCCAGCAGCTCAAATATACAGGGTGCAGATGGAAACACCATATATTTT. Amino acids: CASSSNIQGADGNTIYF.

The rearrangement joins TRBV27 to TRBJ1-1; D is ambiguous. The germline CDR1 and CDR2 sequences are MNHEY and SMNVEV (reference sequence). Deletions cut 6 bases from V and 1 base from J, with 9 bases between. The CDR3 runs to 13 residues. The CDR3 DNA is TGTGCCAGCAGGAGGCTTAGGAACACTGAAGCTTTCTTT. This codes for CASRRLRNTEAFF.

The V gene is TRBV29-1, the J gene TRBJ2-5, with 7 bases lining up with TRBD2. The end of the DNA aligns better with TRBJ2-7, so the J call may be wrong. The CDR3 extends over 13 amino acids. Germline CDR1 is SQVTM and CDR2 is ANQGSEA. CDR3 DNA sequence: TGCAGCGTGTCTAGCGGCCAATCCTACGAGCAGTACTTC. The encoded protein is CSVSSGQSYEQYF.

In regard to this clonotype: Germline and junction disagree at one end, which may indicate a read error. The V gene is TRBV5-1, the J gene TRBJ2-6; D unresolved. Looked up from germline, CDR1 is SGHRS and CDR2 is YFSETQ. The CDR3 is 17 amino acids. The CDR3 loop reads CASSPGVWSSGVNGLTF. CDR3 DNA: TGCGCCAGCAGCCCAGGAGTCTGGAGCTCTGGGGTCAACGGCCTGACTTTC.

This chain joins TRBV7-9 and TRBJ2-5; the D is unclear. The ends were cut back, 8 bases at V and 6 bases at J, with 4 bases in the middle. Germline V gives CDR1 SEHNR, CDR2 FQNEAQ (reference sequence). The CDR3 covers 9 residues. CDR3 amino acids: CASSKTQYF. The DNA for the CDR3 is TGTGCCAGCTCGAAGACCCAGTACTTC. Variable domain in full (rest from reference TRBV7-9 and TRBJ2-5): DTGVSQNPRHKITKRGQNVTFRCDPISEHNRLYWYRQTLGQGPEFLTYFQNEAQLEKSRLLSDRFSAERPKGSFSTLEIQRTEQGDSAMYLCASSKTQYFGPGTRLLVL.